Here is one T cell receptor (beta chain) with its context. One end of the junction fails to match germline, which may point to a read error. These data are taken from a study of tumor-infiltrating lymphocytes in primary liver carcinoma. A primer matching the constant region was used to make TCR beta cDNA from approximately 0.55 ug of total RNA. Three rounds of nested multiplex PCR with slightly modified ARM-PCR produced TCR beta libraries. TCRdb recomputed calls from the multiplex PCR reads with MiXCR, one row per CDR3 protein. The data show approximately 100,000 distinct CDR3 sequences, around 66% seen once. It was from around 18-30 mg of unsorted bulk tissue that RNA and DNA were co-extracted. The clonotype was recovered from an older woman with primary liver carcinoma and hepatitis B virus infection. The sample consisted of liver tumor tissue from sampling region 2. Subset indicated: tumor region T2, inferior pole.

The CDR3 loop is CARSLNSGVNTEAFF. CDR3 DNA sequence: TGTGCCAGAAGCTTAAATTCAGGTGTGAACACTGAAGCTTTCTTT. The chain is built from TRBV7-3 and TRBJ1-1; D remains unclear. CDR3 length equals 15 residues. Germline values: CDR1 SGHTA, CDR2 FQGTGA.